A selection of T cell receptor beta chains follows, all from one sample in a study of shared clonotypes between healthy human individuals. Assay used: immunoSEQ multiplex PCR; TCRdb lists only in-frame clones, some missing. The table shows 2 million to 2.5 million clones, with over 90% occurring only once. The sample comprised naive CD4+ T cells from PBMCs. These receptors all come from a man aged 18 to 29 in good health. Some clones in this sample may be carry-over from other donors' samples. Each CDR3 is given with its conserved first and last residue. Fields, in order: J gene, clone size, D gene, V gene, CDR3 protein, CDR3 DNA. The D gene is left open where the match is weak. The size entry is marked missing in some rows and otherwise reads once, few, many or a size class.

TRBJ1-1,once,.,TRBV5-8,CASSLGWGLNTEAFF,TGTGCCAGCAGCTTGGGATGGGGCCTGAACACTGAAGCTTTCTTT
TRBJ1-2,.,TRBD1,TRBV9,CASTRQGAYGYTF,TGTGCCAGCACACGACAGGGGGCGTATGGCTACACCTTC
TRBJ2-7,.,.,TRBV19,CASSTERSSYEQYF,TGTGCCAGTAGTACCGAGCGAAGCTCCTACGAGCAGTACTTC
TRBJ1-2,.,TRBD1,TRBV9,CASSAWDRQTNYGYTF,TGTGCCAGCAGCGCTTGGGACAGGCAAACTAACTATGGCTACACCTTC
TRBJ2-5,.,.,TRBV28,CASRGPGETQYF,TGTGCCAGCAGGGGGCCTGGGGAGACCCAGTACTTC
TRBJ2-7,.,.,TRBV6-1,CASSREPKAHYEQYF,TGTGCCAGCAGCAGGGAACCTAAAGCCCATTACGAGCAGTACTTC
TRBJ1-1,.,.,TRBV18,CASSPSQRGGNTEAFF,TGTGCCAGCTCACCATCTCAACGCGGGGGGAACACTGAAGCTTTCTTT
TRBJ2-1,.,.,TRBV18,CASSPSQGHPYNEQFF,TGTGCCAGCTCACCATCGCAGGGACATCCCTACAATGAGCAGTTCTTC
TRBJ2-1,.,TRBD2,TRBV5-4,CASSLAGLAGYNEQFF,TGTGCCAGCAGCTTGGCGGGACTAGCGGGGTACAATGAGCAGTTCTTC
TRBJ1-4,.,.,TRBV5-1,CASSSTAHNEKLFF,TGCGCCAGCAGCTCGACCGCCCATAATGAAAAACTGTTTTTT
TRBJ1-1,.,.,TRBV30,CAWSTQPGHTEAFF,TGTGCCTGGAGTACCCAGCCCGGTCACACTGAAGCTTTCTTT
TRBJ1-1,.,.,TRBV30,CAWSRGVDTEAFF,TGTGCCTGGAGCAGGGGTGTAGATACTGAAGCTTTCTTT
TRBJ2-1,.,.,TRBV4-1,CASSQEGLRLYNEQFF,TGCGCCAGCAGCCAAGAGGGACTTCGGCTATACAATGAGCAGTTCTTC
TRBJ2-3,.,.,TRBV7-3,CASSPSRLLDGTQYF,TGTGCCAGCAGCCCCAGTCGGCTCCTTGACGGTACGCAGTATTTT
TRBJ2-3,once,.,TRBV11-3,CASSLTGSTDTQYF,TGTGCCAGCAGCTTAACCGGGAGCACAGATACGCAGTATTTT
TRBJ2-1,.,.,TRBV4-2,CASSKGIRDEQFF,TGTGCCAGCAGCAAGGGGATTCGCGATGAGCAGTTCTTC
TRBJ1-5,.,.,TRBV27,CASSLSGWPSSPQHF,TGTGCCAGCAGTTTATCGGGGTGGCCCTCCTCGCCCCAGCATTTT
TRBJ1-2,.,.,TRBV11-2,CASSPRQYYGYTF,TGTGCCAGCAGCCCAAGACAGTACTATGGCTACACCTTC
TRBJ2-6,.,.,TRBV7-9,CASSTPIGANVLTF,TGTGCCAGCAGCACCCCCATCGGGGCCAACGTCCTGACTTTC
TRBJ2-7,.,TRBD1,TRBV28,CASRLTGPYEQYF,TGTGCCAGCAGGCTGACAGGGCCGTACGAGCAGTACTTC
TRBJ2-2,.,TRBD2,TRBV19,CASSLSGTITGELFF,TGTGCCAGTAGTCTAAGCGGGACTATCACCGGGGAGCTGTTTTTT
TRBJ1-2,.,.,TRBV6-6,CASRSSNYGYTF,TGTGCCAGCAGAAGTTCTAACTATGGCTACACCTTC
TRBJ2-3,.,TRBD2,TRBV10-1,CASTLAAHRGTDTQYF,TGCGCCAGCACACTAGCGGCCCATCGGGGGACAGATACGCAGTATTTT
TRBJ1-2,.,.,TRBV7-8,CASSSRDIPQERGYTF,TGTGCCAGCAGCTCCCGGGACATCCCTCAGGAGAGAGGCTACACCTTC